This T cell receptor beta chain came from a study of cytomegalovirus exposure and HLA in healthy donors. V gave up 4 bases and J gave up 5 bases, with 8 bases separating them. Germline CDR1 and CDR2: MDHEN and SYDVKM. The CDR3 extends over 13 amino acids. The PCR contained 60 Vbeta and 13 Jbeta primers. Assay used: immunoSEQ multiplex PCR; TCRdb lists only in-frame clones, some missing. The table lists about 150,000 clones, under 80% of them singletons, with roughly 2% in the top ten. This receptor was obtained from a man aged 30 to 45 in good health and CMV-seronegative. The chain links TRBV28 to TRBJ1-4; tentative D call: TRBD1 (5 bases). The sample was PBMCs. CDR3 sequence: CASSSTVNEKLFF. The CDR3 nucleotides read TGTGCCAGCAGTTCGACAGTGAATGAAAAACTGTTTTTT.